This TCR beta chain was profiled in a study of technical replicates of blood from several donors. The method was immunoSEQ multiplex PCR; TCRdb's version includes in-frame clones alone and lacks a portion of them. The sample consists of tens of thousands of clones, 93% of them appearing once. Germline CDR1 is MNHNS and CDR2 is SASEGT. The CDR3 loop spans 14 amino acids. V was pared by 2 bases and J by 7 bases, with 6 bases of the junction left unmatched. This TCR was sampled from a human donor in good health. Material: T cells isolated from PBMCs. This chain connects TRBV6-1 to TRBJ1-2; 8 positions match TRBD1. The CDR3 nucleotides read TGTGCCAGCAGTGAAATTGGGACAGGCGGTGGCTACACCTTC. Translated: CASSEIGTGGGYTF.